This T cell receptor beta chain was recovered during a study of identical twins. General study results and limits: Whereas memory repertoires showed no such difference, abundant cord blood beta clonotypes carried fewer insertions. Cross-sectional statistical analysis was relied on for the conclusions, without the same donors being followed.

Through template switching, a universal primer site was introduced, and the cDNA contained unique molecular identifiers. TCRdb ran MiXCR on the 5' RACE reads and lists one entry per CDR3 protein. The data show just over 450,000 distinct CDR3 sequences, approximately 15% seen once. This clonotype was observed a handful of times. What it recognizes is unknown. These data also featured in a second study, about yellow fever vaccine responses in identical twins.

Sequencing used CD4+ T cells sorted from blood. This sequence was found in a woman aged 18-29 years in good health.

Written as DNA, the CDR3 is TGTGCCAGCAGTCCCCGAGGGATAGCGGGACAAGAGACCCAGTACTTC. This sequence encodes CASSPRGIAGQETQYF. V is TRBV12-3 or TRBV12-4 and J is TRBJ2-5; TRBD2 matches at 8 bases. The CDR3 runs to 16 residues. The V segment lost 5 bases and the J segment 2 bases; nucleotides outside the gene matches: 10.